Listed here are 25 T cell receptor beta chains from one sample, sequenced in a study of CD8+CD57+ T cells in acquired aplastic anemia. TCR beta VDJ combinations and CDR3 sequences were profiled from genomic DNA. TCRdb re-derived calls from the reads in MiXCR, one entry per CDR3 protein. The sample has 95,000 to 150,000 distinct CDR3 sequences, almost 40% seen once. Sequencing was done on patients that had shown CD8+CD57+ cell expansion by flow cytometry. Sequencing was done on a sample of sorted CD4+, CD8+, or CD8+CD57+ T cells (not recorded which) from PBMCs. These TCRs come from a human donor with aplastic anemia.

The rearrangement joins TRBV19 to TRBJ2-5; D not certain. The ends were cut back, 3 bases at V and 5 bases at J, with 13 bases in the middle. Looked up from germline, CDR1 is LNHDA and CDR2 is SQIVND (reference sequence). The CDR3 spans 14 residues. The CDR3 sequence: CASSIGGTSETQYF. Written as DNA, the CDR3 is TGTGCCAGTAGTATTGGTGGAACGAGCGAGACCCAGTACTTC.

J is TRBJ1-2 and V is TRBV29-1; a weak D match, TRBD1 (5 bases). CDR1 and CDR2 (germline): SQVTM, ANQGSEA. The V and J ends lost 1 base and 3 bases respectively, with 9 bases between them. This CDR3 is 13 amino acids long. CDR3 protein: CSVEGGGDYGYTF. The DNA of the CDR3 is TGCAGCGTTGAAGGCGGAGGGGACTATGGCTACACCTTC.

The V gene is TRBV2, the J gene TRBJ1-5; D is undetermined. Germline CDR1 reads SNHLY; CDR2 reads FYNNEI. This CDR3 comprises 13 residues. V lost 3 bases to trimming and J lost 7 bases, with 10 bases between them. Written as DNA, the CDR3 is TGTGCCAGCAGTGAGGCGGGCGACCAGCCCCAGCATTTT. Translation gives CASSEAGDQPQHF.

This clonotype came up many times. CDR3 DNA: TGTGCCAGCCGAGACCTGGGGGATGGCTACACCTTC. Amino acid sequence: CASRDLGDGYTF. This chain connects TRBV3-1 to TRBJ1-2, with D tentatively TRBD1 (5 bases). From germline, CDR1 is LGHDT and CDR2 YNNKEL (reference sequence). This CDR3 has 12 amino acids. V lost 8 bases and J 6 bases, leaving 13 bases between the germline ends.

Concerning this clonotype: This may come from a read error, since a much larger clone is one base off. The chain is built from TRBV5-1 and TRBJ2-6; tentative D call: TRBD1 (5 bases). From germline, CDR1 is SGHRS and CDR2 YFSETQ. CDR3 size: 14 residues. CDR3 nucleotide sequence: TGCGCCAGCAGCTTGGAACCTGGGGCCAACGTCCCGACTTTC. This translates into CASSLEPGANVPTF.

This clonotype was seen at least ten times. The V call is TRBV11-3, the J call TRBJ2-5; 9 bases are a match to TRBD2. Per the germline V gene, CDR1 is SGHNT and CDR2 is YENEEA. V shed 5 bases and J 0 bases; nucleotides not matched to a gene: 4. CDR3 size: 15 residues. The CDR3 reads CASSRASGDQETQYF. The CDR3, as DNA: TGTGCCAGCAGCCGGGCTAGCGGGGACCAAGAGACCCAGTACTTC.

Worth noting for this clonotype: This could be a read error, since a much larger clone is one nucleotide away. The chain has TRBV4-3 and TRBJ2-5; D is perhaps TRBD1 or TRBD2 (6 bases each). Germline V gene sequence: CDR1 LGHNA, CDR2 YSLEER. Trimming cost V 1 base and J 2 bases, with 14 bases left between them. The CDR3 spans 16 residues. The CDR3 loop is CASSQGSGGVQETQYF. CDR3 nucleotide sequence: TGCGCCAGCAGCCAAGGTTCCGGGGGCGTTCAAGAGACCCAGTACTTC.

The V call is TRBV2, the J call TRBJ2-6; D is unclear. Trimming cost V 1 base and J 2 bases, with 9 bases left between them. This CDR3 region has 16 residues. CDR1 is SNHLY and CDR2 is FYNNEI in the germline V gene. Here the CDR3 reads CASSEGRQAGANVLTF. The CDR3 nucleotides read TGTGCCAGCAGTGAAGGGCGACAAGCTGGGGCCAACGTCCTGACTTTC.

As concerns this clonotype: A much larger clone differs from this one at a single base, so this may be a read error. V gene TRBV5-6 combines with J gene TRBJ2-7; D is undetermined. V was pared by 3 bases and J by 7 bases, with 8 bases between. CDR3 length: 11 residues. Germline-derived CDR1 and CDR2 are SGHDT and YYEEEE. CDR3: CASSYLDEQYF. CDR3 DNA: TGTGCCAGCAGCTATTTGGATGAGCAGTACTTC.

J is TRBJ2-7 and V is TRBV10-3; D is unclear. Germline CDR1 is ENHRY and CDR2 is SYGVKD. CDR3 length: 12 amino acids. The CDR3 here is CAVRGGSYEQYF. The CDR3 DNA reads TGTGCGGTTCGAGGCGGTTCCTACGAGCAGTACTTC.

The chain links TRBV29-1 to TRBJ1-2; D possibly corresponds to TRBD1 (5 bases). CDR1 and CDR2 from the germline V gene are SQVTM and ANQGSEA. V lost 5 bases and J lost 4, with 14 bases in between. There are 13 residues in the CDR3. CDR3 in amino acids: CSVFGGTVYGYTF. In nucleotides, the CDR3 is TGCAGCGTTTTTGGAGGGACTGTCTATGGCTACACCTTC. The full variable domain, its missing parts supplied by reference TRBV29-1 and TRBJ1-2, is SAVISQKPSRDICQRGTSLTIQCQVDSQVTMMFWYRQQPGQSLTLIATANQGSEATYESGFVIDKFPISRPNLTFSTLTVSNMSPEDSSIYLCSVFGGTVYGYTFGSGTRLTVV.

In the case of this clonotype: Since a much larger clone is just one base distant, this may be a read error. The genes are TRBV4-1 and TRBJ1-1, with D hard to call. The CDR3 covers 14 residues. CDR1 and CDR2 (germline): MGHRA, YSYEKL. CDR3 residues: CASSQVAGITEALF. CDR3 bases: TGCGCCAGCAGCCAAGTGGCGGGGATCACTGAAGCTCTCTTT.

This clonotype has at least ten counts. The chain's CDR3 is CSAIPAGGSYNEQFF. The CDR3 bases are TGCAGTGCGATACCCGCGGGGGGCTCCTACAATGAGCAGTTCTTC. The V and J genes are TRBV20-1 and TRBJ2-1; 8 bases are shared with TRBD2. In germline, CDR1 is DFQATT, CDR2 SNEGSKA (reference sequence). The V and J ends lost 6 bases and 0 bases, in that order; junction bases with no gene match: 7. The CDR3 length is 15 residues.

The CDR3 DNA reads as TGCAGTGCCACGGACAGGGACCTAGCGCCCCTCCACTTT. Translation: CSATDRDLAPLHF. This rearrangement joins TRBV20-1 to TRBJ1-6; 8 nucleotides align to TRBD1. The CDR3 sequence is 13 residues long. V shed 6 bases, J shed 13 bases, and the junction held 11 bases outside the gene matches. Germline V gene data show CDR1 as DFQATT and CDR2 as SNEGSKA (reference sequence).

This clonotype has just one count. The rearrangement links TRBV29-1 to TRBJ1-4, with a possible D match to TRBD1 (6 bases). This CDR3 region has 13 residues. Germline V gene data show CDR1 as SQVTM and CDR2 as ANQGSEA. Trimming took off 2 bases at V and 5 bases at J, with 9 bases between the two ends. CDR3 in amino acids: CSVEPRGNEKLFF. The CDR3 bases are TGCAGCGTTGAACCCAGGGGAAATGAAAAACTGTTTTTT.

This clonotype has a single count. This sequence joins TRBV19 and TRBJ1-1; D might be TRBD1 (6 bases). With 7 bases removed from V and 6 bases from J, the gap between germline ends came to 21 bases. The CDR3 sequence is 15 residues long. Germline CDR1 reads LNHDA; CDR2 reads SQIVND (reference sequence). The CDR3: CASKIGGYGGSEAFF. Written as DNA, the CDR3 is TGTGCCAGTAAAATTGGGGGATACGGGGGCTCTGAAGCTTTCTTT.

In its sample, this clonotype was seen many times. The J gene is TRBJ2-3, the V gene TRBV19; TRBD1 might be the D (5 bases). CDR3 length: 15 amino acids. CDR1 LNHDA and CDR2 SQIVND come from the germline V gene (reference sequence). Trimming stripped 3 bases from V and 0 bases from J, with 10 bases between. DNA of the CDR3: TGTGCCAGTAGTATCGGCAGGGCTAGCACAGATACGCAGTATTTT. Encoded protein: CASSIGRASTDTQYF.

Notes on this clonotype: This may stem from a read error, because a much larger clone lies one nucleotide away. V and J are TRBV28 and TRBJ2-7; D may match TRBD1 or TRBD2 (5 bases each). Germline V gives CDR1 MDHEN, CDR2 SYDVKM. The CDR3 runs 13 residues. CDR3 amino acids: CAGSSRDLYEQYF. The CDR3 DNA sequence: TGTGCCGGCAGTTCAAGGGACCTATACGAGCAGTACTTC. Full variable domain (outside the CDR3, taken from reference TRBV28 and TRBJ2-7): DVKVTQSSRYLVKRTGEKVFLECVQDMDHENMFWYRQDPGLGLRLIYFSYDVKMKEKGDIPEGYSVSREKKERFSLILESASTNQTSMYLCAGSSRDLYEQYFGPGTRLTVT.

On this clonotype: This could be a read error, since a much larger clone is one nucleotide away. This sequence joins TRBV5-8 and TRBJ2-7, with 8 positions matching TRBD1. The CDR3 covers 15 residues. V lost 2 bases to trimming and J lost 0 bases; unmatched junction nucleotides: 4. Germline V gene lookup returns CDR1 SGHTS and CDR2 YDEGEE. The CDR3 reads CASSFVTGGSYEQYV. The CDR3 DNA reads TGTGCCAGCAGCTTTGTAACAGGGGGCTCCTACGAGCAGTACGTC.

The CDR3 spells CASSQGFGGNTIYF. The CDR3 nucleotides read TGTGCCAGCAGCCAAGGATTTGGCGGAAACACCATATATTTT. The chain links TRBV14 to TRBJ1-3, with D unresolved. Trimming took 1 base from V and 4 from J, leaving 8 bases between them. The CDR3 has 14 residues. Germline V lookup: CDR1 SGHDN, CDR2 FVKESK.

The J gene is TRBJ2-1, the V gene TRBV24-1, with D uncertain. With 3 bases removed from V and 6 bases from J, the gap between germline ends came to 8 bases. The CDR3 extends over 13 amino acids. The V gene's germline CDR1 is KGHDR and CDR2 SFDVKD. Here the CDR3 DNA reads TGTGCCACCAGTGATCCGGGCCTCAATGAGCAGTTCTTC. Amino acids: CATSDPGLNEQFF.

In its sample, this clonotype was seen many times. The V and J genes are TRBV10-3 and TRBJ1-1; 10 bases are shared with TRBD1. V was clipped by 4 bases and J by 6 bases; unmatched bases: 5. The germline V gene has CDR1 ENHRY and CDR2 SYGVKD. There are 14 residues in the CDR3. CDR3 sequence (DNA): TGTGCCATCAGTGGGACAGGGGGATTCTCTGAAGCTTTCTTT. Amino acid sequence: CAISGTGGFSEAFF.

About this clonotype itself: A much larger clone is a single base away; this may be a read error. The J gene is TRBJ2-7, the V gene TRBV7-3; TRBD1 agrees at 7 bases. The CDR3 runs 15 residues. Trimming took 5 bases from V and 7 from J; bases not matched to a gene: 14. Germline CDR1 SGHTA, CDR2 FQGTGA. The CDR3 nucleotides are TGTGCCAGCAGCCAAGATAAGGGACAGAACAATGAGCAGTACTTC. Protein product: CASSQDKGQNNEQYF.

This clonotype was observed at least ten times. The rearrangement joins TRBV20-1 to TRBJ1-6; possibly TRBD1 for D (6 bases). Germline V gene data show CDR1 as DFQATT and CDR2 as SNEGSKA (reference sequence). The V gene lost 5 bases and the J gene lost 4 bases, with 15 bases spanning the gap. The CDR3 loop spans 15 amino acids. CDR3 DNA sequence: TGCAGTGCTGATAAAATGGACAGTTATAATTCACCCCTCCACTTT. This translates into CSADKMDSYNSPLHF.

This clonotype was observed a few times. The chain uses TRBV7-6 and TRBJ2-7; a possible D gene is TRBD1 (6 bases). Germline CDR1 SGHVS, CDR2 FNYEAQ. The CDR3 consists of 13 residues. V lost 1 base, J lost 4 bases, and 8 bases lay in between. CDR3 in amino acids: CASSLDQGYEQYF. The CDR3 region has the DNA TGTGCCAGCAGCTTAGATCAGGGGTACGAGCAGTACTTC.